This TCR beta chain was identified in a study of CD8+ T cells in alopecia areata. Study overall: Each of the treated patients was given oral tofacitinib, 5 to 10 mg twice daily, for moderate-to-severe alopecia areata. Whole-study findings and limits: Tofacitinib significantly lowered scalp clonality and expanded CD8+ clones among the top 100.

Treatment in this sample: oral pan-JAK inhibitor, 5-10 mg twice daily. A word on this clone: Its specificity is unknown.

Sequencing used cDNA as its template, made by extracting RNA and reverse transcribing it. Repertoires were generated with immunoSEQ multiplex PCR, while TCRdb's copy carries only in-frame clones and drops some. The sample contains 140,000 to 150,000 clones, about 56% of which appear only once. The CDR3 is 16 amino acids. After removal of 2 bases from V and 5 bases from J, the junction contained 11 bases not matched to a gene. CDR1 MNHEY and CDR2 SVGAGI come from the germline V gene. The sequencing here drew on CD8+ T cells sorted from blood, taken at week 4, from a patient treated with tofacitinib. This receptor was identified in a human donor with alopecia areata. The chain has TRBV6-5 and TRBJ1-1; 7 bases line up with TRBD1. The CDR3 DNA sequence: TGTGCCAGCAGTTACGGGACAGTCGGGGCAAGAACTGAAGCTTTCTTT. Translating gives CASSYGTVGARTEAFF.